A selection of T cell receptor beta chains follows, all from one sample in a study of CD8+ T cells in alopecia areata. Libraries were prepared by immunoSEQ multiplex PCR; TCRdb keeps only in-frame clonotypes and omits some of them. The repertoire includes a few hundred thousand clones, about 57% of them detected once, and about 1.4% sits in the top ten. This sample comprised CD4+ T cells sorted from blood, obtained at week 4, from a patient treated with tofacitinib. The receptors here all came from a human donor with alopecia areata. Both conserved end residues are part of each CDR3. The order of the fields is CDR3 protein, CDR3 DNA, J gene, D gene, clone size, V gene. A D gene is named only where the DNA matches it firmly. Size tells how often a clone was seen (once, few, many) or the class of an expanded clone, and some rows leave it out.

CDR3: CAWTHRQKSMNTEAFF; DNA: TGTGCCTGGACCCATCGACAGAAATCCATGAACACTGAAGCTTTCTTT; J: TRBJ1-1; D: NA; size: NA; V: TRBV30
CDR3: CASSPPGHPNRGNYGYTF; DNA: TGTGCCAGCAGCCCCCCGGGCCACCCCAACCGGGGCAACTATGGCTACACCTTC; J: TRBJ1-2; D: NA; size: NA; V: TRBV27
CDR3: CASSLGGDGNQPQHF; DNA: TGCGCCAGCAGCTTGGGGGGAGATGGCAATCAGCCCCAGCATTTT; J: TRBJ1-5; D: NA; size: NA; V: TRBV5-1
CDR3: CASSPRTGQETQYF; DNA: TGTGCCAGCAGCCCCCGGACAGGGCAAGAGACCCAGTACTTC; J: TRBJ2-5; D: TRBD1; size: NA; V: TRBV14
CDR3: CASSETGYEQYF; DNA: TGTGCCAGCAGTGAGACAGGGTACGAGCAGTACTTC; J: TRBJ2-7; D: TRBD1; size: NA; V: TRBV6-1
CDR3: CASSPQGYNEQFF; DNA: TGCGCCAGCAGTCCCCAGGGGTACAATGAGCAGTTCTTC; J: TRBJ2-1; D: NA; size: NA; V: TRBV5-1
CDR3: CASSLGRDSPLHF; DNA: TGCGCCAGCAGCTTGGGACGGGATTCACCCCTCCACTTT; J: TRBJ1-6; D: NA; size: NA; V: TRBV5-1
CDR3: CASSLKFPSGHEQYF; DNA: TGTGCCAGCAGCTTAAAGTTTCCTAGCGGACACGAGCAGTACTTC; J: TRBJ2-7; D: TRBD2; size: few; V: TRBV7-8
CDR3: CSVERRMNTEAFF; DNA: TGCAGCGTTGAGCGACGTATGAACACTGAAGCTTTCTTT; J: TRBJ1-1; D: NA; size: NA; V: TRBV29-1
CDR3: CASSVTANTEAFF; DNA: TGTGCCAGCAGCGTAACGGCGAACACTGAAGCTTTCTTT; J: TRBJ1-1; D: NA; size: NA; V: TRBV9
CDR3: CASSSRDRGYGYTF; DNA: TGTGCCAGCAGCTCTAGGGACAGGGGGTATGGCTACACCTTC; J: TRBJ1-2; D: TRBD1; size: few; V: TRBV27
CDR3: CASSPRGTSYEQYF; DNA: TGTGCCAGTTCCCCCAGGGGAACCTCCTACGAGCAGTACTTC; J: TRBJ2-7; D: NA; size: few; V: TRBV19
CDR3: CASSTGSATNEKLFF; DNA: TGTGCCAGCAGTACAGGGTCCGCAACTAATGAAAAACTGTTTTTT; J: TRBJ1-4; D: NA; size: few; V: TRBV28
CDR3: CASRVGQPANEKLFF; DNA: TGTGCCAGCAGGGTCGGACAGCCTGCTAATGAAAAACTGTTTTTT; J: TRBJ1-4; D: NA; size: few; V: TRBV28
CDR3: CSALGIDTQYF; DNA: TGCAGCGCCCTCGGTATAGATACGCAGTATTTT; J: TRBJ2-3; D: NA; size: NA; V: TRBV29-1
CDR3: CASSLVGYEQYF; DNA: TGTGCCAGCAGCTTGGTAGGCTACGAGCAGTACTTC; J: TRBJ2-7; D: NA; size: NA; V: TRBV5-6
CDR3: CASRETGLLEKLFF; DNA: TGTGCCAGCAGGGAGACGGGGCTCCTCGAAAAACTGTTTTTT; J: TRBJ1-4; D: NA; size: NA; V: TRBV25-1
CDR3: CASSEEGGRWGYTF; DNA: TGTGCCAGCAGTGAAGAGGGGGGGCGCTGGGGCTACACCTTC; J: TRBJ1-2; D: NA; size: NA; V: TRBV25-1
CDR3: CSVAGQQNTEAFF; DNA: TGCAGCGTTGCGGGACAGCAGAACACTGAAGCTTTCTTT; J: TRBJ1-1; D: TRBD1; size: NA; V: TRBV29-1
CDR3: CAISVTGRNQPQHF; DNA: TGTGCCATCAGTGTAACAGGGCGGAATCAGCCCCAGCATTTT; J: TRBJ1-5; D: NA; size: few; V: TRBV10-3
CDR3: CASSVAGPEAFF; DNA: TGTGCCAGCAGCGTAGCGGGGCCTGAAGCTTTCTTT; J: TRBJ1-1; D: NA; size: NA; V: TRBV9
CDR3: CAWSLRGGQYF; DNA: TGTGCCTGGAGCTTAAGGGGGGGGCAGTACTTC; J: TRBJ2-7; D: NA; size: NA; V: TRBV30
CDR3: CSVEGGKEKLFF; DNA: TGCAGCGTTGAAGGGGGCAAGGAAAAACTGTTTTTT; J: TRBJ1-4; D: NA; size: few; V: TRBV29-1
CDR3: CASSPGQGTGANVLTF; DNA: TGTGCCAGCTCACCCGGACAGGGAACTGGGGCCAACGTCCTGACTTTC; J: TRBJ2-6; D: TRBD1; size: NA; V: TRBV18
CDR3: CASSGRRDTEAFF; DNA: TGTGCCAGTAGTGGGAGAAGGGACACTGAAGCTTTCTTT; J: TRBJ1-1; D: NA; size: few; V: TRBV19
CDR3: CAWSVRRVIFLERNYGYTF; DNA: TGTGCCTGGAGTGTACGGAGGGTTATCTTCTTGGAACGAAACTATGGCTACACCTTC; J: TRBJ1-2; D: NA; size: NA; V: TRBV30
CDR3: CAISELLEVPQFF; DNA: TGTGCCATCAGTGAGCTATTGGAGGTACCACAGTTCTTC; J: TRBJ2-1; D: NA; size: few; V: TRBV10-3
CDR3: CSVVQTGETQYF; DNA: TGCAGCGTTGTACAGACTGGGGAGACCCAGTACTTC; J: TRBJ2-5; D: NA; size: few; V: TRBV29-1
CDR3: CASTSTSGHYEQYF; DNA: TGTGCCAGCACCTCGACCAGCGGGCATTACGAGCAGTACTTC; J: TRBJ2-7; D: NA; size: NA; V: TRBV6-5
CDR3: CASSLRDLLAKNIQYF; DNA: TGTGCCAGCAGTCTAAGGGACTTATTAGCCAAAAACATTCAGTACTTC; J: TRBJ2-4; D: NA; size: NA; V: TRBV6-6
CDR3: CSVSPPRTNEQFF; DNA: TGCAGCGTTTCACCCCCCCGGACCAATGAGCAGTTCTTC; J: TRBJ2-1; D: NA; size: NA; V: TRBV29-1
CDR3: CSVTTGGSLEQYF; DNA: TGCAGCGTGACTACAGGGGGGTCTCTCGAGCAGTACTTC; J: TRBJ2-7; D: TRBD1; size: NA; V: TRBV29-1
CDR3: CASTRTAKDGYTF; DNA: TGTGCCAGTACCAGGACCGCGAAAGATGGCTACACCTTC; J: TRBJ1-2; D: NA; size: NA; V: TRBV19
CDR3: CASSGDTSSGNTIYF; DNA: TGTGCCAGCAGCGGCGACACGAGCTCTGGAAACACCATATATTTT; J: TRBJ1-3; D: NA; size: NA; V: TRBV9
CDR3: CATGSLRGRRTEAFF; DNA: TGTGCCACCGGAAGCCTCCGCGGGAGGAGGACTGAAGCTTTCTTT; J: TRBJ1-1; D: NA; size: few; V: TRBV19
CDR3: CATSPTRGTEAFF; DNA: TGTGCCACTTCCCCCACCAGGGGCACTGAAGCTTTCTTT; J: TRBJ1-1; D: NA; size: NA; V: TRBV6-5
CDR3: CASSRDSQSYEQYF; DNA: TGTGCCAGCAGCCGGGACAGCCAATCATACGAGCAGTACTTC; J: TRBJ2-7; D: TRBD1; size: NA; V: TRBV7-2
CDR3: CASRGGSTGELFF; DNA: TGTGCCAGCAGGGGAGGGAGCACCGGGGAGCTGTTTTTT; J: TRBJ2-2; D: TRBD2; size: NA; V: TRBV7-6
CDR3: CSANLGTASIF; DNA: TGCAGTGCTAACCTGGGGACAGCGTCTATCTTT; J: TRBJ1-1; D: TRBD1; size: NA; V: TRBV20-1
CDR3: CASSLGPSPLGEQFF; DNA: TGTGCCAGCAGCTTGGGACCCAGCCCACTGGGTGAGCAGTTCTTC; J: TRBJ2-1; D: NA; size: NA; V: TRBV7-2
CDR3: CASSLGQGANEQYF; DNA: TGTGCCAGCAGCTTGGGACAGGGGGCAAACGAGCAGTACTTC; J: TRBJ2-7; D: TRBD1; size: NA; V: TRBV5-4